The 4 T cell receptor beta chains listed next were all sequenced from one sample in a study of spatial heterogeneity in lung cancer. Notes on the study in general: How many expanded intratumoral alpha and beta TCRs were present tracked the tumor mutation count, which was a count of nonsynonymous mutations.

TCRdb used MiXCR to reprocess the 5' RACE reads, holding one entry per CDR3 protein. In the table there are approximately 11,000 distinct CDR3 sequences, approximately 4.7% of which are singletons. This sample's time point: sample taken at primary tumor resection. These receptors lack a known antigen. This material consisted of lung tumor tissue, taken at surgery. All receptors derive from a male donor with early-stage non-small cell lung cancer.

Many counts were recorded for this clonotype. The library was prepared for alpha chains; this beta chain is a stray read, so its frequency means little. The chain uses TRBV18 and TRBJ2-1; D gene unclear. The CDR3 runs 16 residues. In germline, CDR1 is KGHSH, CDR2 LQKENI. The V end was cut by 2 bases, the J end by 0 bases, with 11 bases between. CDR3 coding DNA: TGTGCCAGCTCACCAAAGCGCAGCAGCTCCTACAATGAGCAGTTCTTC. It codes for CASSPKRSSSYNEQFF.

A few counts support this clonotype. With the library built for alpha chains, this beta chain is off target and its frequency is not meaningful. The J gene is TRBJ1-5, the V gene TRBV27; 9 bases agree with TRBD1. Per germline, CDR1 MNHEY and CDR2 SMNVEV (reference sequence). There are 16 residues in the CDR3. Losses at the gene ends were 6 bases for V and 3 bases for J; bases not matched to a gene: 9. As DNA, the CDR3 is TGTGCCAGCAGCCCCGACAGGGGGAAAAACAATCAGCCCCAGCATTTT. It translates to CASSPDRGKNNQPQHF.

This clonotype was recorded at least ten times. This beta chain slipped into a library made for alpha chains as a stray read, so its size is not meaningful. The genes are TRBV19 and TRBJ2-1; possible D gene TRBD2, 6 bases. Germline V gives CDR1 LNHDA, CDR2 SQIVND (reference sequence). V lost 5 bases and J 7 bases, leaving 15 bases between the germline ends. This CDR3 has 14 amino acids. This CDR3 is CASSWSLALNEQFF. The CDR3 DNA reads as TGTGCCAGTAGTTGGTCACTAGCATTAAATGAGCAGTTCTTC.

This clonotype was counted many times. A library made for alpha chains picked up this beta chain off target, so its size means little. The V and J genes are TRBV20-1 and TRBJ1-5; TRBD1 might be the D (6 bases). Germline CDR1 DFQATT, CDR2 SNEGSKA (reference sequence). This CDR3 has 12 residues. Trimming stripped 3 bases from V and 7 bases from J, with 10 bases between. CDR3 nucleotides: TGCAGTGCTAGGGAGGGGGTACAGCCCCAGCATTTT. It encodes CSAREGVQPQHF.